The 6 T cell receptor beta chains below all came from one sample that was sequenced in a study of OX40 agonist ivuxolimab in advanced cancers. Assay used: immunoSEQ multiplex PCR; TCRdb lists only in-frame clones, some missing. This table has roughly 61,000 clones, 75% to 90% appearing once. Sequencing used CD4+ or CD8+ T cells sorted from blood, obtained in a trial of the OX40 agonist ivuxolimab. All receptors derive from an adult with an advanced solid tumor such as melanoma, head and neck, liver or kidney cancer.

This clone was counted between two and nine times. This sequence joins TRBV29-1 and TRBJ1-1; 8 bases fit TRBD1. With 3 bases clipped from V and 3 bases from J, the junction kept 3 bases outside the gene matches. The CDR3 length is 13 residues. Looked up from germline, CDR1 is SQVTM and CDR2 is ANQGSEA. CDR3 protein: CSVEYRGDTEAFF. CDR3 nucleotides: TGCAGCGTTGAGTACAGGGGGGACACTGAAGCTTTCTTT.

This sequence joins TRBV7-2 and TRBJ2-7; 11 nucleotides agree with TRBD1. Trimming removed 2 bases from V and 3 bases from J; junction bases left unmatched: 3. The CDR3 covers 15 residues. The germline V gene has CDR1 SGHTA and CDR2 FQGNSA. The chain's CDR3 is CASSLIGTGGYEQYF. The DNA of the CDR3 is TGTGCCAGCAGCTTAATCGGGACAGGGGGCTACGAGCAGTACTTC.

The chain couples TRBV2 to TRBJ1-6, with D hard to call. The CDR3 is 14 amino acids. V lost 4 bases, J lost 6 bases, and 10 bases lay in between. Per the germline V gene, CDR1 is SNHLY and CDR2 is FYNNEI. The CDR3 reads CASSVEQSNSPLHF. CDR3 nucleotides: TGTGCCAGCAGTGTAGAACAGTCTAATTCACCCCTCCACTTT.

The V call is TRBV2, the J call TRBJ2-2; unclear D gene. The CDR3 has 15 amino acids. Trimming removed 0 bases from V and 9 bases from J, with 14 bases in between. In germline, CDR1 is SNHLY, CDR2 FYNNEI. This CDR3 reads CASSEAVTRHRELFF. CDR3 sequence (DNA): TGTGCCAGCAGTGAAGCGGTGACCCGCCACCGGGAGCTGTTTTTT.

Regarding this clone: Different DNA sequences within this sample yield the same CDR3. The V call is TRBV7-9, the J call TRBJ2-6; D is ambiguous. Trimming pared 1 base from V and 1 base from J, leaving 5 bases between. CDR1 is SEHNR, CDR2 FQNEAQ, per germline (reference sequence). CDR3 size: 15 residues. CDR3 sequence reads: CASSLGGSGANVLTF. CDR3 coding DNA: TGTGCCAGCAGCTTAGGCGGATCTGGGGCCAACGTCCTGACTTTC.

The genes are TRBV7-5 and TRBJ2-6. TRBV7-5 is shown as a pseudogene. The CDR3 has 17 amino acids. CDR3 sequence: CAEFISSRQSRANVLTF. CDR3 nucleotides: TGTGCCGAATTTATATCTAGTAGACAAAGTCGGGCCAACGTCCTGACTTTC.